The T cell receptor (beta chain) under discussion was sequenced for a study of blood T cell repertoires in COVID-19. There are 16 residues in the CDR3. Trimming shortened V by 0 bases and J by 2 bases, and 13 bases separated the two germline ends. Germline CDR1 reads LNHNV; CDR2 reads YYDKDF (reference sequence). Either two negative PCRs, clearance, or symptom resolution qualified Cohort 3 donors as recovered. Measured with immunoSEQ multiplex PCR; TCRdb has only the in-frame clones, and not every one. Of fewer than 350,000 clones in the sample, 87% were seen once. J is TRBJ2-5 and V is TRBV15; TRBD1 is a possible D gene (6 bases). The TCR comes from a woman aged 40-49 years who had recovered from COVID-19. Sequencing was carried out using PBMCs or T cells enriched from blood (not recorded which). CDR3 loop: CATSRDGRQGQETQYF. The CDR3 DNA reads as TGTGCCACCAGCAGAGACGGGCGGCAGGGGCAAGAGACCCAGTACTTC.